The next 16 T cell receptor beta chains were all read from a single sample in a study of T cell responses to AZD1222 COVID-19 vaccine. The data were produced by immunoSEQ multiplex PCR, yet TCRdb's version contains in-frame clones alone and is incomplete. The profile shows around 74,000 clones, under 95% of them singletons. The source material was peripheral blood, sampled on day 0 of MenACWY control vaccination. The receptors here all came from an adult in good health.

V and J are TRBV19 and TRBJ2-5; D possibly uses TRBD1 or TRBD2 (7 bases each). The CDR3 length is 14 residues. The V gene's germline CDR1 is LNHDA and CDR2 SQIVND (reference sequence). V lost 5 bases to trimming and J lost 4 bases, with 14 bases between them. As DNA, the CDR3 is TGTGCCAGTAGTGGCAGCAGGGGGGGAGAGACCCAGTACTTC. Protein: CASSGSRGGETQYF.

The chain uses TRBV28 and TRBJ2-3; the D gene is possibly TRBD2 (5 bases). The germline V gene encodes CDR1 MDHEN and CDR2 SYDVKM. Trimming removed 3 bases from V and 3 bases from J, with 10 bases in between. This CDR3 comprises 14 residues. CDR3 DNA: TGTGCCAGCAGTTTCCTCAGCGGAACAGATACGCAGTATTTT. It specifies CASSFLSGTDTQYF.

This chain links TRBV27 with TRBJ1-1; 8 nucleotides align to TRBD1. CDR3 length: 14 residues. V was pared by 5 bases and J by 4 bases, with 6 bases of the junction left unmatched. Germline V gene lookup returns CDR1 MNHEY and CDR2 SMNVEV (reference sequence). CDR3 region: CASSPNRGGTEAFF. The CDR3 region has the DNA TGTGCCAGCAGTCCGAACAGGGGGGGCACTGAAGCTTTCTTT.

The chain employs TRBV3-1 (or the pseudogene TRBV3-2) and TRBJ2-3; D is unresolved. Per germline, CDR1 LGHDT and CDR2 YNNKEL (reference sequence). With 2 bases removed from V and 6 bases from J, the gap between germline ends came to 9 bases. CDR3 length: 13 residues. The CDR3 DNA follows: TGTGCCAGCAGCCAATCCCCCGGGGATACGCAGTATTTT. This gives the protein CASSQSPGDTQYF.

The CDR3 bases are TGTGCCAGCAGTGAAGTCGCAGGGGGCGGGGTTCGAGAGACCCAGTACTTC. Translating gives CASSEVAGGGVRETQYF. The J gene is TRBJ2-5, the V gene TRBV6-1, with 8 bases fitting TRBD1. Germline assignment: CDR1 MNHNS and CDR2 SASEGT. This CDR3 comprises 17 residues. Trimming cost V 1 base and J 4 bases; bases outside gene matches: 11.

The chain couples TRBV18 to TRBJ1-5, with 10 bases fitting TRBD1. Germline V CDR1 and CDR2: KGHSH, LQKENI. This CDR3 is 16 amino acids long. V shed 3 bases, J shed 6 bases, and the junction held 8 bases outside the gene matches. CDR3 nucleotide sequence: TGTGCCAGCTCACCGACAGAAGGGACAGGGGCTCAGCCCCAGCATTTT. Its protein product is CASSPTEGTGAQPQHF.

This clone was detected only a few times. The chain couples TRBV5-1 to TRBJ2-7; 7 bases are a match to TRBD2. The V segment lost 0 bases and the J segment 6 bases; nucleotides outside the gene matches: 6. The CDR3 loop spans 14 amino acids. The germline gives CDR1 SGHRS, CDR2 YFSETQ. Written as DNA, the CDR3 is TGCGCCAGCAGCTTGGACGCCAGGGAGGGCGAGCAGTACTTC. Translated: CASSLDAREGEQYF.

The chain is built from TRBV7-9 and TRBJ1-5, with TRBD1 matching over 7 bases. CDR3 length: 12 amino acids. CDR1 and CDR2 from the germline V gene are SEHNR and FQNEAQ (reference sequence). Trimming took 11 bases from V and 1 from J; bases not matched to a gene: 2. The CDR3: CASGQSNQPQHF. CDR3 nucleotides: TGTGCCTCGGGACAGAGCAATCAGCCCCAGCATTTT.

The chain recombines TRBV7-6 with TRBJ1-2; 7 bases are shared with TRBD1. The CDR3 runs to 15 residues. V gave up 0 bases and J gave up 7 bases; unmatched junction bases: 8. Germline values: CDR1 SGHVS, CDR2 FNYEAQ. CDR3 nucleotide sequence: TGTGCCAGCAGCTTAGCGCCGGGGACAGAGCGTGGCTACACCTTC. Its protein product is CASSLAPGTERGYTF.

J is TRBJ1-2 and V is TRBV18; 8 bases agree with TRBD1. This CDR3 has 15 amino acids. CDR1 is KGHSH, CDR2 LQKENI, per germline. The ends lost 0 bases at V and 5 bases at J; junction bases unmatched: 5. CDR3 in amino acids: CASSPPGQADYGYTF. The CDR3 nucleotides read TGTGCCAGCTCACCACCGGGACAGGCCGATTATGGCTACACCTTC. The full variable domain, completed using reference TRBV18 and TRBJ1-2, is NAGVMQNPRHLVRRRGQEARLRCSPMKGHSHVYWYRQLPEEGLKFMVYLQKENIIDESGMPKERFSAEFPKEGPSILRIQQVVRGDSAAYFCASSPPGQADYGYTFGSGTRLTVV.

The genes are TRBV5-6 and TRBJ2-7; perhaps TRBD2 as D (6 bases). CDR1 is SGHDT, CDR2 YYEEEE, per germline. This CDR3 comprises 15 residues. V lost 1 base, J lost 0 bases, and 11 bases lay in between. The CDR3 loop is CASSLPGESSYEQYF. The CDR3, as DNA: TGTGCCAGCAGCTTGCCGGGAGAGAGCTCCTACGAGCAGTACTTC. Full variable domain (rest looked up from reference TRBV5-6 and TRBJ2-7): DAGVTQSPTHLIKTRGQQVTLRCSPKSGHDTVSWYQQALGQGPQFIFQYYEEEERQRGNFPDRFSGHQFPNYSSELNVNALLLGDSALYLCASSLPGESSYEQYFGPGTRLTVT.

The rearrangement joins TRBV7-9 to TRBJ1-1; a weak D match, TRBD1 (6 bases). V shed 0 bases and J shed 5 bases, with 16 bases lying between them. The CDR3 sequence is 16 residues long. Germline CDR1 is SEHNR and CDR2 is FQNEAQ (reference sequence). The CDR3, as DNA: TGTGCCAGCAGCTTAGCCCCCACAGGGCAGGGAACTGAAGCTTTCTTT. Translated, it gives CASSLAPTGQGTEAFF.

The chain carries TRBV7-2 and TRBJ2-5, with D possibly being TRBD1 or TRBD2 (5 bases each). The V end was cut by 5 bases, the J end by 4 bases, with 17 bases between. This CDR3 is 15 amino acids long. From germline, CDR1 is SGHTA and CDR2 FQGNSA. The CDR3: CASSQAVQGPETQYF. The CDR3 DNA reads as TGTGCCAGCAGCCAAGCGGTCCAGGGCCCAGAGACCCAGTACTTC.

The gene calls are TRBV9 and TRBJ2-1, with 10 positions matching TRBD2. The V segment lost 3 bases and the J segment 6 bases; nucleotides outside the gene matches: 15. This CDR3 comprises 18 residues. Germline CDR1 SGDLS, CDR2 YYNGEE. The CDR3: CASSGGGWLAGDPNEQFF. As DNA, the CDR3 is TGTGCCAGCAGCGGGGGGGGTTGGCTAGCGGGAGACCCCAATGAGCAGTTCTTC.

V gene TRBV10-3 combines with J gene TRBJ1-1; D call uncertain. Trimming shortened V by 4 bases and J by 1 base, and 7 bases separated the two germline ends. From germline, CDR1 is ENHRY and CDR2 SYGVKD. The CDR3 length is 13 residues. CDR3 in amino acids: CAISVRANTEAFF. CDR3 DNA sequence: TGTGCCATCAGTGTCCGGGCGAACACTGAAGCTTTCTTT.

In nucleotides, the CDR3 is TGTGCCAGCAGCTCTATAGCGGGGACCACCTACGAGCAGTACTTC. Translating gives CASSSIAGTTYEQYF. V usage is TRBV5-5 and J usage is TRBJ2-7, with 8 nucleotides matching TRBD2. This CDR3 contains 15 residues. Germline CDR1 is SGHKS and CDR2 is YYEKEE (reference sequence). Trimming at V came to 3 bases and at J to 2 bases, leaving 7 bases not matched to a gene.